These 13 T cell receptor beta chains share one sample of origin, sequenced in a study of T cell repertoires in cytomegalovirus infection. The antigens for these receptors are not known. TCRdb reanalysed the reads using MiXCR and keeps one entry per CDR3 protein. The sample includes hundreds of thousands of distinct CDR3 sequences, under 35% of them seen just once. The starting material was cultured PBMCs, obtained from culture after CMV antigen stimulation. The receptors shown here come from a human donor in good health (CMV status not recorded). Some clones in this sample may be carry-over from other donors' samples.

This clonotype was counted only a few times. The chain links TRBV5-4 to TRBJ1-6; possibly TRBD1 for D (6 bases). This CDR3 spans 16 amino acids. V was trimmed by 0 bases and J by 10 bases, leaving 17 bases between them. The V gene's germline CDR1 is SGHNT and CDR2 YYREEE (reference sequence). CDR3 residues: CASSLVGRGSGSPLHF. The CDR3, as DNA: TGTGCCAGCAGCTTGGTGGGCAGGGGATCGGGGTCACCCCTCCACTTT.

The chain uses TRBV4-2 and TRBJ2-7; 8 bases fit TRBD2. Germline V gives CDR1 LGHNA, CDR2 YNFKEQ. This CDR3 is built from 16 residues. The trim removed 0 bases at V and 2 bases at J, leaving 6 bases unmatched. Here the CDR3 DNA reads TGTGCCAGCAGCCAAGAAACTAGCGGTGGAGCCTACGAGCAGTACTTC. Protein: CASSQETSGGAYEQYF.

This clonotype came up a few times. The rearrangement uses TRBV12-3 or TRBV12-4 and TRBJ1-2; possible D gene TRBD1, 6 bases. V dropped 3 bases and J dropped 2 bases, with 13 bases sitting between them. The CDR3 totals 15 residues. The CDR3 sequence is CASSFFGTSNYGYTF. The CDR3 nucleotides are TGTGCCAGCAGTTTTTTCGGGACATCGAACTATGGCTACACCTTC.

The rearrangement links TRBV12-3 or TRBV12-4 to TRBJ1-2; D remains unclear. The CDR3 runs to 13 residues. The ends were cut back, 3 bases at V and 1 base at J, with 6 bases in the middle. CDR3 region: CASSLAFNYGYTF. The CDR3, as DNA: TGTGCCAGCAGTTTGGCCTTTAACTATGGCTACACCTTC.

This clonotype occurred many times. The chain employs TRBV7-2 and TRBJ2-7; 7 positions match TRBD1. Trimming removed 4 bases from V and 5 bases from J; junction bases left unmatched: 11. Germline assignment: CDR1 SGHTA and CDR2 FQGNSA. The CDR3 is made up of 15 amino acids. CDR3 in amino acids: CASSSGLQGSNEQYF. The CDR3 bases are TGTGCCAGCAGCTCGGGATTACAGGGGAGCAACGAGCAGTACTTC.

V gene TRBV12-3 or TRBV12-4 combines with J gene TRBJ2-1; either TRBD1 or TRBD2 may fit D (6 bases each). The CDR3 consists of 14 residues. V lost 2 bases and J lost 7, with 12 bases in between. The CDR3: CASSLLPGANEQFF. The CDR3 DNA sequence: TGTGCCAGCAGTTTACTGCCGGGGGCGAATGAGCAGTTCTTC.

This chain uses TRBV7-2 with TRBJ1-2; a weak D match, TRBD1 (6 bases). The CDR3 consists of 14 residues. Germline V gene lookup returns CDR1 SGHTA and CDR2 FQGNSA. Trimming pared 4 bases from V and 8 bases from J, leaving 17 bases between. In DNA form, the CDR3 reads TGTGCCAGCAGCTCGACCTCAGGGGCGGGAGGCTACACCTTC. Amino acids: CASSSTSGAGGYTF.

V gene TRBV19 combines with J gene TRBJ1-1; unclear D gene. From germline, CDR1 is LNHDA and CDR2 SQIVND (reference sequence). Trimming removed 0 bases from V and 0 bases from J, with 17 bases in between. The CDR3 is 18 amino acids. The CDR3 here is CASSIDPMAEPMNTEAFF. CDR3 sequence (DNA): TGTGCCAGTAGTATAGATCCAATGGCAGAGCCCATGAACACTGAAGCTTTCTTT.

The rearrangement uses TRBV12-3 or TRBV12-4 and TRBJ1-5; TRBD1 might be the D (5 bases). V was shortened by 3 bases and J by 2 bases, with 11 bases between the two germline ends. CDR3 length: 15 amino acids. Written as DNA, the CDR3 is TGTGCCAGCAGTTTCCGGACAAATGGCAATCAGCCCCAGCATTTT. Its protein product is CASSFRTNGNQPQHF.

The sample holds many counts of this clonotype. V usage is TRBV7-6 and J usage is TRBJ2-2; 14 bases align to TRBD2. Germline V gene lookup returns CDR1 SGHVS and CDR2 FNYEAQ. V was pared by 6 bases and J by 4 bases, with 4 bases of the junction left unmatched. The CDR3 consists of 16 residues. Here the CDR3 reads CASSSGLAGGTGELFF. The CDR3 nucleotides read TGTGCCAGCAGTTCCGGACTAGCGGGAGGCACCGGGGAGCTGTTTTTT.

This clonotype was counted ten times or more. This rearrangement joins TRBV7-2 to TRBJ2-4, with no clear D. V dropped 5 bases and J dropped 3 bases, with 17 bases sitting between them. Germline values: CDR1 SGHTA, CDR2 FQGNSA. The CDR3 sequence is 16 residues long. CDR3 in DNA: TGTGCCAGCAGCGCTATAGGGCAAACTGTCAAAAACATTCAGTACTTC. Protein: CASSAIGQTVKNIQYF.

In this sample, this clonotype turned up a few times. The chain links TRBV6-2 or TRBV6-3 to TRBJ2-3; 11 nucleotides match TRBD2. The junction had 5 bases not matched to a gene; V was cut back by 5 bases and J by 1 base. The CDR3 extends over 16 amino acids. Germline V CDR1 and CDR2: MNHEY, SVGEGT. CDR3 DNA: TGTGCCAGCAGTCTACAGACTAGCGGGGGCACAGATACGCAGTATTTT. It encodes CASSLQTSGGTDTQYF.

A remark on this clonotype: Germline and junction disagree at one end, which may indicate a read error. The chain joins TRBV6-8 to TRBJ1-6; D ambiguous. The germline V gene has CDR1 MNHGY and CDR2 SAAAGT. This CDR3 has 13 residues. The CDR3 nucleotides are TGTGCCAGCAGTTACTCTTATAAATCACCCCTCCACTTT. Its translation is CASSYSYKSPLHF.